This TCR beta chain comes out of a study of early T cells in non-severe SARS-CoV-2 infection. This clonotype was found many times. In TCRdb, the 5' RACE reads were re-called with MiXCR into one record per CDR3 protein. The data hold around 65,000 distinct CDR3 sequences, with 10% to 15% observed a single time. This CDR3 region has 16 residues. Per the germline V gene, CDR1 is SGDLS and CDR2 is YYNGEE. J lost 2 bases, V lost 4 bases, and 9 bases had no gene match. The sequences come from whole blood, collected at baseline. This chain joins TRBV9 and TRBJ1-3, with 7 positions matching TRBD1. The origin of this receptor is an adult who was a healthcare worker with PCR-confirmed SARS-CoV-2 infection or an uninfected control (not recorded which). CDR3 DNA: TGTGCCAGCAGCCCACGGGACAGACTCACTGGAAACACCATATATTTT. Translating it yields CASSPRDRLTGNTIYF.